Each of the 22 T cell receptor beta chains below was sequenced from the same sample in a study of cytomegalovirus exposure and HLA in healthy donors. Data came from immunoSEQ multiplex PCR; TCRdb stores just in-frame clones and leaves some out. The repertoire includes 100,000 to 150,000 clones, nearly 90% of them detected once, and approximately 1.1% sits in the top ten. Sequenced: PBMCs. The origin of the receptors is a woman in her late teens or twenties in good health and CMV-seronegative.

This rearrangement joins TRBV9 to TRBJ2-1, with TRBD1 identical over 9 bases. Germline V gene data show CDR1 as SGDLS and CDR2 as YYNGEE. The ends lost 0 bases at V and 4 bases at J; junction bases unmatched: 5. CDR3 length: 16 amino acids. The CDR3, as DNA: TGTGCCAGCAGCGTAGGACCGGGACAGGGATACAATGAGCAGTTCTTC. Translated: CASSVGPGQGYNEQFF.

The chain couples TRBV30 to TRBJ2-1, with D tentatively TRBD2 (7 bases). V lost 0 bases and J 3 bases, leaving 12 bases between the germline ends. This CDR3 contains 15 residues. Germline V CDR1 and CDR2: GTSNPN, SVGIG (reference sequence). The DNA of the CDR3 is TGTGCCTGGAGTGTTGGGGGGGCCGGCTACAATGAGCAGTTCTTC. Protein sequence: CAWSVGGAGYNEQFF.

This chain connects TRBV9 to TRBJ1-5; TRBD1 matches 7 bases. From germline, CDR1 is SGDLS and CDR2 YYNGEE. The length of the CDR3 is 15 residues. V trimming: 0 bases; J trimming: 4 bases; junction bases outside the gene matches: 4. The CDR3 sequence is CASSVDGTENQPQHF. The CDR3 nucleotides read TGTGCCAGCAGCGTAGATGGGACAGAGAATCAGCCCCAGCATTTT.

The chain has TRBV28 and TRBJ1-2, with 12 bases identical to TRBD1. Per germline, CDR1 MDHEN and CDR2 SYDVKM. CDR3 size: 18 residues. V was clipped by 3 bases and J by 4 bases; unmatched bases: 12. The CDR3 region has the DNA TGTGCCAGCAGTTTTACCTGGGACAGGGGGCAAGGAAGCTATGGCTACACCTTC. Its translation is CASSFTWDRGQGSYGYTF.

The V call is TRBV5-6, the J call TRBJ2-5, with TRBD1 matching over 9 bases. The CDR3 sequence is 15 residues long. CDR1 is SGHDT, CDR2 YYEEEE, per germline. V was clipped by 4 bases and J by 5 bases; unmatched bases: 9. The CDR3 sequence is CASSPPGQGLETQYF. The CDR3 DNA reads TGTGCCAGCAGCCCGCCGGGACAGGGTCTGGAGACCCAGTACTTC.

The chain uses TRBV4-3 and TRBJ2-6, with 7 bases fitting TRBD1. The junction had 3 bases not matched to a gene; V was cut back by 1 base and J by 0 bases. Germline CDR1 reads LGHNA; CDR2 reads YSLEER. CDR3 length: 17 residues. The DNA for the CDR3 is TGCGCCAGCAGCCAAGGGGACAGTTACTCTGGGGCCAACGTCCTGACTTTC. As protein: CASSQGDSYSGANVLTF.

The chain joins TRBV28 to TRBJ1-6; D not resolved. CDR3 length equals 14 residues. V was pared by 2 bases and J by 10 bases, with 12 bases between. Germline CDR1 is MDHEN and CDR2 is SYDVKM. CDR3 bases: TGTGCCAGCAGTTTAGAACTTGCACTCTCACCCCTCCACTTT. Its translation is CASSLELALSPLHF.

This chain uses TRBV29-1 with TRBJ1-1; TRBD1 aligns across 7 bases. This CDR3 region has 13 residues. The germline CDR1 and CDR2 sequences are SQVTM and ANQGSEA. V dropped 5 bases and J dropped 5; count of bases not matched to a gene: 8. In DNA, the CDR3 is TGCAGCGTTCTTTGGCAGGGGGGTACTGAAGCTTTCTTT. It is translated as CSVLWQGGTEAFF.

The genes are TRBV14 and TRBJ2-6; D possibly corresponds to TRBD1 (5 bases). Germline lookup yields CDR1 SGHDN and CDR2 FVKESK. The CDR3 length is 14 residues. Trimming removed 0 bases from V and 12 bases from J, with 12 bases in between. CDR3 coding DNA: TGTGCCAGCAGCCAAGAATCGGTCACAGGCGTCCTGACTTTC. Translation: CASSQESVTGVLTF.

The genes are TRBV10-3 and TRBJ1-2, with D possibly matching TRBD1 (5 bases). The ends were cut back, 3 bases at V and 2 bases at J, with 7 bases in the middle. Per the germline V gene, CDR1 is ENHRY and CDR2 is SYGVKD. The CDR3 extends over 13 amino acids. The CDR3 reads CAISERGNYGYTF. DNA of the CDR3: TGTGCCATCAGTGAACGGGGGAACTATGGCTACACCTTC.

The gene calls are TRBV13 and TRBJ2-1, with D perhaps TRBD2 (5 bases). Germline CDR1 and CDR2: PRHDT and FYEKMQ (reference sequence). The CDR3 totals 12 residues. Trimming stripped 5 bases from V and 10 bases from J, with 12 bases between. The DNA for the CDR3 is TGTGCCAGCAGCCGGGATAGGACCGAGCAGTTCTTC. Encoded protein: CASSRDRTEQFF. Full variable domain (missing parts from reference TRBV13 and TRBJ2-1): AAGVIQSPRHLIKEKRETATLKCYPIPRHDTVYWYQQGPGQDPQFLISFYEKMQSDKGSIPDRFSAQQFSDYHSELNMSSLELGDSALYFCASSRDRTEQFFGPGTRLTVL.

V and J are TRBV19 and TRBJ2-7, with 12 bases fitting TRBD2. The CDR3 has 15 residues. The V segment lost 6 bases and the J segment 3 bases; nucleotides outside the gene matches: 6. Germline CDR1 and CDR2: LNHDA and SQIVND (reference sequence). Here the CDR3 reads CASRGTSGLIYEQYF. CDR3 DNA: TGTGCCAGTAGGGGGACTAGCGGGCTCATCTACGAGCAGTACTTC.

This clone was picked up one time. The chain's CDR3 is CASSHGQGYYGYTF. The CDR3 nucleotides read TGTGCCAGTAGTCACGGACAGGGTTACTATGGCTACACCTTC. The chain joins TRBV19 to TRBJ1-2, with 8 bases matching TRBD1. Germline V gives CDR1 LNHDA, CDR2 SQIVND (reference sequence). V shed 5 bases and J 3 bases; nucleotides not matched to a gene: 5. The CDR3 is 14 residues long. Full variable domain (rest looked up from reference TRBV19 and TRBJ1-2): DGGITQSPKYLFRKEGQNVTLSCEQNLNHDAMYWYRQDPGQGLRLIYYSQIVNDFQKGDIAEGYSVSREKKESFPLTVTSAQKNPTAFYLCASSHGQGYYGYTFGSGTRLTVV.

This clone has just a few counts. This chain links TRBV7-9 with TRBJ2-5; D gene unclear. Per germline, CDR1 SEHNR and CDR2 FQNEAQ (reference sequence). The V and J ends lost 5 bases and 2 bases respectively, with 15 bases between them. The CDR3 runs to 15 residues. The CDR3, as DNA: TGTGCCAGCAGCCGCTACGGCGGAGTTCAAGAGACCCAGTACTTC. It codes for CASSRYGGVQETQYF.

V usage is TRBV6-4 and J usage is TRBJ1-1; 8 positions match TRBD1. The V gene end was trimmed by 3 bases and the J gene end by 1 base; junction bases not matched to a gene: 4. Germline values: CDR1 MRHNA, CDR2 SNTAGT. The CDR3 is 15 residues long. The DNA for the CDR3 is TGTGCCAGCAGTGAGGACGGACAGGGGAACACTGAAGCTTTCTTT. Translated: CASSEDGQGNTEAFF.

V is TRBV9 and J is TRBJ2-4; a possible D gene is TRBD2 (5 bases). The CDR3 length is 14 residues. Trimming pared 0 bases from V and 3 bases from J, leaving 7 bases between. The germline V gene encodes CDR1 SGDLS and CDR2 YYNGEE. The CDR3: CASSVAGNKNIQYF. DNA of the CDR3: TGTGCCAGCAGCGTAGCGGGGAACAAAAACATTCAGTACTTC.

This clone turned up a few times. The chain links TRBV5-1 to TRBJ2-1; possibly TRBD1 for D (8 bases). V was shortened by 5 bases and J by 8 bases, with 20 bases between the two germline ends. The CDR3 loop spans 15 amino acids. In germline, CDR1 is SGHRS, CDR2 YFSETQ. The CDR3, as DNA: TGCGCCAGCAGTTCCGGACAGGGAGGGTTCGATGAGCAGTTCTTC. Amino acids: CASSSGQGGFDEQFF.

The chain combines TRBV5-6 with TRBJ1-2; D is unclear. Germline values: CDR1 SGHDT, CDR2 YYEEEE. The CDR3 totals 16 residues. The germline V and J ends were trimmed by 5 bases and 6 bases, with 23 bases remaining between them. CDR3 in amino acids: CASSYPSESPIHGYTF. The CDR3 bases are TGTGCCAGCAGTTACCCTTCTGAGTCCCCTATCCATGGCTACACCTTC.

The V and J genes are TRBV5-1 and TRBJ1-2; no reliable D call. CDR1 is SGHRS, CDR2 YFSETQ, per germline. Trimming removed 0 bases at V and 4 bases at J, with 16 bases between. This CDR3 has 16 residues. The CDR3 reads CASSLARRGRLYGYTF. In DNA, the CDR3 is TGCGCCAGCAGCTTGGCCAGGCGCGGGAGGCTCTATGGCTACACCTTC. The full variable domain, with the rest looked up from reference TRBV5-1 and TRBJ1-2, is KAGVTQTPRYLIKTRGQQVTLSCSPISGHRSVSWYQQTPGQGLQFLFEYFSETQRNKGNFPGRFSGRQFSNSRSEMNVSTLELGDSALYLCASSLARRGRLYGYTFGSGTRLTVV.

This chain joins TRBV11-2 and TRBJ2-7; D might be TRBD1 (7 bases). Per germline, CDR1 SGHAT and CDR2 FQNNGV. The CDR3 extends over 14 amino acids. V was shortened by 1 base and J by 2 bases, with 9 bases between the two germline ends. The CDR3 is CASSLGRGPYEQYF. DNA of the CDR3: TGTGCCAGCAGCTTAGGGAGGGGGCCCTACGAGCAGTACTTC.

The chain links TRBV6-5 to TRBJ1-2; possible D gene TRBD1, 6 bases. CDR1 is MNHEY and CDR2 is SVGAGI in the germline V gene. The CDR3 length is 12 residues. The V end lost 0 bases, the J end lost 11 bases, and 10 bases lay between the germline ends. The CDR3 region is CASSYSAGAYTF. The CDR3 DNA reads TGTGCCAGCAGTTACTCCGCAGGGGCTTACACCTTC.

This clone was seen just once. This chain connects TRBV5-1 to TRBJ2-2; 8 bases fit TRBD2. The CDR3 is made up of 15 amino acids. Germline lookup yields CDR1 SGHRS and CDR2 YFSETQ. The V and J ends lost 3 bases and 0 bases, in that order; junction bases with no gene match: 1. This chain's CDR3 is CASSYGGANTGELFF. In DNA form, the CDR3 reads TGCGCCAGCAGCTACGGGGGGGCGAACACCGGGGAGCTGTTTTTT.